Sequencing of this T cell receptor (beta chain) was carried out in a study of siplizumab effects on memory and regulatory T cells. General study points: Mappable alloreactive CD4+ clones were on average approximately 72% Treg-derived with siplizumab, about 29% in controls.

The assay was immunoSEQ multiplex PCR, and TCRdb's table has in-frame clones only and misses some. The table lists tens of thousands of clones, nearly 95% of them singletons. On this clone: Its antigen is undetermined.

The sequence was collected from a human donor in good health. The sample consisted of non-Treg CD4+ T cells sorted from blood.

CDR3 loop: CAWRPSGGSQFF. As DNA, the CDR3 is TGTGCCTGGAGGCCTAGCGGGGGGTCCCAGTTCTTC. V and J are TRBV30 and TRBJ2-1; 11 bases fit TRBD2. The V segment lost 3 bases and the J segment 13 bases; nucleotides outside the gene matches: 5. The CDR3 totals 12 residues. Germline V CDR1 and CDR2: GTSNPN, SVGIG (reference sequence).